This record looks at one T cell receptor (beta chain) sequence and its context. Germline assignment: CDR1 SGHRS and CDR2 YFSETQ. The V gene end was trimmed by 4 bases and the J gene end by 5 bases; junction bases not matched to a gene: 12. CDR3 length equals 17 residues. This sample stems from a study of blood T cell repertoires in COVID-19. On the study more broadly: COVID-19 samples from acute and convalescent phases originated in the United States, Italy and Spain. PBMCs, B-cell-depleted T cells, or T cells were the source of the cDNA or gDNA that made up the material.

Original data processing: Reference gene primers were amplified, and this amplification served to estimate nucleated cell counts. Using immunoSEQ multiplex PCR, the repertoire was profiled, and TCRdb retains in-frame clones only, with some absent. The V and J calls and clone size were taken over from that table, and D and trimming were inferred from the DNA. The data show 42,000 or so clones, with 81% seen just once and about 40% held by the top ten. The material sequenced was peripheral blood. V and J are TRBV5-1 and TRBJ2-1; TRBD1 aligns across 10 bases. The receptor comes from a man in his forties or fifties with active or convalescent COVID-19. The CDR3 region has the DNA TGCGCCAGCAGCCGGGCCCGGACAGGGGGACTGGACAATGAGCAGTTCTTC. It is translated as CASSRARTGGLDNEQFF.